The following is a T cell receptor (beta chain) sequence with its context. No antigen is known for it. Following RNA extraction, reverse transcription yielded cDNA that acted as the sequencing template. Clones were read by immunoSEQ multiplex PCR, and TCRdb kept only the in-frame ones, dropping some. The sample yields around 190,000 clones, roughly three fifths seen once. The treatment denotes: oral pan-JAK inhibitor, 5-10 mg twice daily. This record comes from a study of CD8+ T cells in alopecia areata. Overall study context: Treated patients were given oral tofacitinib, which was dosed at 5 to 10 mg twice daily. General observations from the study: One nonresponder leaves baseline CD8+ expansion's link to response uncertain.

CDR1 and CDR2 (germline): MGHDK, SYGVNS. V lost 3 bases, J lost 12 bases, and 12 bases lay in between. The CDR3 is made up of 12 amino acids. This sample comprised CD4+ T cells sorted from blood, obtained at week 4, from a patient treated with tofacitinib. The chain is built from TRBV25-1 and TRBJ2-1, with a weak D call TRBD2 (5 bases). The receptor's source is a human donor with alopecia areata. The CDR3 DNA reads TGTGCCAGCAGTGAGGGAGTTTTAGTGCAGTTCTTC. It is translated as CASSEGVLVQFF. The variable domain in full, with the rest retrieved from reference TRBV25-1 and TRBJ2-1, is EADIYQTPRYLVIGTGKKITLECSQTMGHDKMYWYQQDPGMELHLIHYSYGVNSTEKGDLSSESTVSRIRTEHFPLTLESARPSHTSQYLCASSEGVLVQFFGPGTRLTVL.